This TCR beta chain was captured in a study of cytomegalovirus exposure and HLA in healthy donors. Study-wide background: A prior study identified approximately 120 million unique TCR beta sequences from 180 million or so T cells. General study findings and limits: Only CMV serostatus was available as immune exposure information. Several of the most significant clusters appeared linked to common viral pathogens, based on a later analysis.

The CDR3 has 15 amino acids. V lost 2 bases and J lost 3; bases outside the gene matches: 3. The V gene's germline CDR1 is KGHSY and CDR2 FQNENV. Concerning this clone: Antigen: not known.

A multiplex PCR was run with 60 Vbeta primers and 13 Jbeta primers. Profiling relied on immunoSEQ multiplex PCR, and the TCRdb table lists in-frame clones only, not all of them. The sample shows fewer than 85,000 clones, roughly two thirds of them seen only once. The origin of this receptor is a man aged 60-69 years in good health and CMV-seropositive. This chain links TRBV16 with TRBJ2-1; 8 bases agree with TRBD1. The sequenced sample was PBMCs. CDR3 nucleotide sequence: TGTGCCAGCAGCCAAAGGACAGGGTTCTACAATGAGCAGTTCTTC. Protein sequence: CASSQRTGFYNEQFF.